These 11 T cell receptor beta chains share one sample of origin, sequenced in a study of vaccination and CD4 T cells after COVID-19. Their antigens are not known. Sequence data for DNA of cultured CD4+ T cells were generated by the Oncomine TCR Beta short-read assay. TCRdb processed the PCR reads anew with MiXCR; each CDR3 protein has one entry. Counted here are some 16,000 distinct CDR3 sequences, approximately 63% occurring once; the ten biggest clones make up more than 10%. Treatment here: roughly ten-day PBMC culture with coronavirus spike peptide pools or control peptides (ViraFEST assay). Material: CD4+ T cells from blood, cultured in vitro. Every receptor here comes from a human donor who had recovered from COVID-19.

This clonotype was seen more than once but under ten times. CDR3 sequence: CASSPRAGSSGANVLTF. DNA of the CDR3: TGTGCCAGCAGCCCCCGGGCAGGGAGCTCTGGGGCCAACGTCCTGACTTTC. The chain carries TRBV7-2 and TRBJ2-6, with D perhaps TRBD1 or TRBD2 (5 bases each). CDR1 SGHTA and CDR2 FQGNSA come from the germline V gene. Trimming left V 5 bases short and J 0 bases short, with 14 bases between. This CDR3 has 17 amino acids.

This clonotype showed up just a few times. V and J are TRBV21-1 and TRBJ1-6; the D call TRBD1 from the table was never checked on the DNA. TRBV21-1 is an annotated pseudogene. This CDR3 spans 14 amino acids. Here the CDR3 reads CASSKEGARSPLHF. CDR3 in DNA: TGTGCCAGCAGCAAAGAAGGGGCACGTTCACCCCTCCACTTT.

The DNA of the CDR3 is TGTGCCACCAGTGACCATCCTAGCGGAGTCAATGAGCAGTTCTTC. This translates into CATSDHPSGVNEQFF. The V call is TRBV24-1, the J call TRBJ2-1, with 7 bases fitting TRBD2. The CDR3 is 15 residues long. Trimming cost V 4 bases and J 6 bases; bases outside gene matches: 8. Looked up from germline, CDR1 is KGHDR and CDR2 is SFDVKD.

This sequence joins TRBV6-2 or TRBV6-3 and TRBJ1-6; no reliable D call. Trimming left V 2 bases short and J 0 bases short, with 23 bases between. Looked up from germline, CDR1 is MNHEY and CDR2 is SVGEGT. CDR3 length equals 21 residues. As DNA, the CDR3 is TGTGCCAGCAGTTACGTCTCCTCAGCGCACAGTAAGGACTCCTATAATTCACCCCTCCACTTT. This codes for CASSYVSSAHSKDSYNSPLHF.

This clonotype was found a few times. The chain joins TRBV6-5 to TRBJ2-5; 10 bases align to TRBD2. The length of the CDR3 is 17 residues. V was pared by 1 base and J by 4 bases, with 9 bases of the junction left unmatched. Per the germline V gene, CDR1 is MNHEY and CDR2 is SVGAGI. The CDR3 sequence is CASSYYPPASGRETQYF. The CDR3 DNA reads TGTGCCAGCAGTTACTACCCCCCCGCTAGCGGGAGAGAGACCCAGTACTTC.

This chain connects TRBV24-1 to TRBJ2-5, with TRBD1 identical over 8 bases. The V segment lost 4 bases and the J segment 5 bases; nucleotides outside the gene matches: 14. Germline V gives CDR1 KGHDR, CDR2 SFDVKD. The CDR3 totals 17 residues. CDR3: CATSDPGAGGRGETQYF. The CDR3 bases are TGTGCCACCAGTGACCCAGGGGCAGGGGGCCGTGGGGAGACCCAGTACTTC.

The chain combines TRBV19 with TRBJ1-2; TRBD1 matches 9 bases. Germline-derived CDR1 and CDR2 are LNHDA and SQIVND (reference sequence). The V segment lost 4 bases and the J segment 6 bases; nucleotides outside the gene matches: 6. The CDR3 is 14 residues long. CDR3 region: CASSTNRGRNGYTF. The CDR3 nucleotides read TGTGCCAGTAGTACAAACAGGGGGCGGAATGGCTACACCTTC.

This clonotype is a singleton in its sample. This chain connects TRBV7-2 to TRBJ2-5; TRBD2 matches at 7 bases. This CDR3 contains 14 residues. V was pared by 5 bases and J by 3 bases, with 6 bases of the junction left unmatched. Germline CDR1 is SGHTA and CDR2 is FQGNSA. In DNA form, the CDR3 reads TGTGCCAGCAGCCAAATGCTAGCGGAAGAGACCCAGTACTTC. Protein sequence: CASSQMLAEETQYF.

The sample holds a few counts of this clonotype. The rearrangement links TRBV19 to TRBJ1-6; no reliable D call. This CDR3 has 16 amino acids. Germline CDR1 is LNHDA and CDR2 is SQIVND (reference sequence). V was shortened by 7 bases and J by 0 bases, with 13 bases between the two germline ends. The CDR3 DNA reads as TGTGCCAGTAATCAGGAGGCTAGCTCCTATAATTCACCCCTCCACTTT. Protein product: CASNQEASSYNSPLHF.

The V and J genes are TRBV7-2 and TRBJ2-7; a weak D match, TRBD2 (5 bases). CDR3 length: 17 amino acids. V shed 5 bases and J shed 0 bases, with 20 bases lying between them. The V gene's germline CDR1 is SGHTA and CDR2 FQGNSA. Written as DNA, the CDR3 is TGTGCCAGCAGCCCACCTTCTTGGTGGGAGCCCTCCTACGAGCAGTACTTC. Translated: CASSPPSWWEPSYEQYF.

In this sample, this clonotype turned up a few times. The chain carries TRBV27 and TRBJ2-2, with D tentatively TRBD1 or TRBD2 (6 bases each). The germline V and J ends were trimmed by 5 bases and 3 bases, with 19 bases remaining between them. The CDR3 spans 17 residues. Germline-derived CDR1 and CDR2 are MNHEY and SMNVEV (reference sequence). CDR3 in DNA: TGTGCCAGCAGTCCCAGGAGGGGGGAGCTGTACACCGGGGAGCTGTTTTTT. It yields the protein CASSPRRGELYTGELFF.